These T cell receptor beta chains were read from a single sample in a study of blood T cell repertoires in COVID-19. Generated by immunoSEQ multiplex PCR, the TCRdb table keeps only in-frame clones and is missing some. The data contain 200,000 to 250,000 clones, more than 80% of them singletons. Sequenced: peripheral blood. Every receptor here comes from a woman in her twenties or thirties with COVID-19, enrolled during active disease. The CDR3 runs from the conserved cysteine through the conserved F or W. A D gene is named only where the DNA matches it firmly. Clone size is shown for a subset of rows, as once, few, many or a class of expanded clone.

cdr3_nt: TGTGCCAGCAGCCCGACAGGGATTCATGGCTACACCTTC
cdr3_aa: CASSPTGIHGYTF
v_call: TRBV7-2
clone_size: .
d_call: TRBD1
j_call: TRBJ1-2

cdr3_nt: TGTGCCAGCAGCAACCCCGACGGGTCCTCTGGAAACACCATATATTTT
cdr3_aa: CASSNPDGSSGNTIYF
v_call: TRBV21-1
clone_size: .
d_call: .
j_call: TRBJ1-3

cdr3_nt: TGTGCCAGTAACATGAACACCGGGGAGCTGTTTTTT
cdr3_aa: CASNMNTGELFF
v_call: TRBV19
clone_size: .
d_call: .
j_call: TRBJ2-2

cdr3_nt: TGCGCCAGCAGCCAAGGACAGGGGAGTAACATGATCTATGGCTACACCTTC
cdr3_aa: CASSQGQGSNMIYGYTF
v_call: TRBV4-3
clone_size: .
d_call: TRBD1
j_call: TRBJ1-2

cdr3_nt: TGCAGCGCCACTGAAAGGGCAGGGGCTTTCTTT
cdr3_aa: CSATERAGAFF
v_call: TRBV29-1
clone_size: .
d_call: .
j_call: TRBJ1-1

cdr3_nt: TGTGCCAGCAGCCAAGATGAGCGGTACCAAGAGACCCAGTACTTC
cdr3_aa: CASSQDERYQETQYF
v_call: TRBV3-1/TRBV3-2
clone_size: .
d_call: .
j_call: TRBJ2-5

cdr3_nt: TGCAGCGCCATAAGGGGGTTGGGGGAGACCCAGTACTTC
cdr3_aa: CSAIRGLGETQYF
v_call: TRBV29-1
clone_size: .
d_call: .
j_call: TRBJ2-5

cdr3_nt: TGTGCCAGCAGGCAGGGGGCGCGGGGAAACACCATATATTTT
cdr3_aa: CASRQGARGNTIYF
v_call: TRBV6-5
clone_size: .
d_call: TRBD1
j_call: TRBJ1-3

cdr3_nt: TGTGCCAGCAGCCTTGACAGGGGGCGTTTCGGCTACACCTTC
cdr3_aa: CASSLDRGRFGYTF
v_call: TRBV6-2/TRBV6-3
clone_size: .
d_call: TRBD1
j_call: TRBJ1-2

cdr3_nt: TGTGCCATCAGTCTCCACACAGGGGGCGGGAAAGTCCATGGCTACACCTTC
cdr3_aa: CAISLHTGGGKVHGYTF
v_call: TRBV10-3
clone_size: .
d_call: TRBD1
j_call: TRBJ1-2

cdr3_nt: TGTGCCAGCAGTTGGGACAGAACCGGGGAGCTGTTTTTT
cdr3_aa: CASSWDRTGELFF
v_call: TRBV27
clone_size: .
d_call: TRBD1
j_call: TRBJ2-2

cdr3_nt: TGTGCCAGCAGCTTAGCGGAATTGCGTTCAGGCCCACCTGGAGGCTACACCTTC
cdr3_aa: CASSLAELRSGPPGGYTF
v_call: TRBV7-6
clone_size: .
d_call: .
j_call: TRBJ1-2

cdr3_nt: TGTGCCAGCAGCTCGGGACTGAACACCGGGGAGCTGTTTTTT
cdr3_aa: CASSSGLNTGELFF
v_call: TRBV7-6
clone_size: .
d_call: .
j_call: TRBJ2-2

cdr3_nt: TGTGCCAGCAGTTCAACCGGGACACTGGCTAACTACGAGCAGTACTTC
cdr3_aa: CASSSTGTLANYEQYF
v_call: TRBV27
clone_size: .
d_call: .
j_call: TRBJ2-7

cdr3_nt: TGTGCCAGCAGAGACAGGGTTTATGGCTACACCTTC
cdr3_aa: CASRDRVYGYTF
v_call: TRBV28
clone_size: once
d_call: TRBD1
j_call: TRBJ1-2

cdr3_nt: TGTGCCAGTAGTACCACAGGGGAGGCCTATGGCTACACCTTC
cdr3_aa: CASSTTGEAYGYTF
v_call: TRBV19
clone_size: .
d_call: TRBD1
j_call: TRBJ1-2

cdr3_nt: TGTGCCAGCAGCCACAGGGAGGCGAGGACTGAAGCTTTCTTT
cdr3_aa: CASSHREARTEAFF
v_call: TRBV14
clone_size: .
d_call: .
j_call: TRBJ1-1

cdr3_nt: TGCAGCGTTCCGACAGGGGGAGGCTATGGCTACACCTTC
cdr3_aa: CSVPTGGGYGYTF
v_call: TRBV29-1
clone_size: once
d_call: TRBD1
j_call: TRBJ1-2

cdr3_nt: TGTGCCAGCAGCTTTCGGTCCAGGGCAGGGGATGGCTACACCTTC
cdr3_aa: CASSFRSRAGDGYTF
v_call: TRBV11-2
clone_size: few
d_call: .
j_call: TRBJ1-2

cdr3_nt: TGTGCCAGCAGCATCGCCAGAGGGAAAGAGACCCAGTACTTC
cdr3_aa: CASSIARGKETQYF
v_call: TRBV2
clone_size: .
d_call: .
j_call: TRBJ2-5

cdr3_nt: TGTGCCAGCAGTTACTGGCAGGGTGAAGGGCAGTACTTC
cdr3_aa: CASSYWQGEGQYF
v_call: TRBV6-5
clone_size: once
d_call: .
j_call: TRBJ2-7

cdr3_nt: TGTGCCAGCACCGGACTAGCGGGAAGAGCCTACGAGCAGTACTTC
cdr3_aa: CASTGLAGRAYEQYF
v_call: TRBV27
clone_size: .
d_call: TRBD2
j_call: TRBJ2-7

cdr3_nt: TGTGCCAGCAGCGGGACTAGCGGAGACCAAGAGACCCAGTACTTC
cdr3_aa: CASSGTSGDQETQYF
v_call: TRBV5-6
clone_size: .
d_call: TRBD2
j_call: TRBJ2-5

cdr3_nt: TGCGCCAGCAGCCGTCGTGGGGAGGAGACCCAGTACTTC
cdr3_aa: CASSRRGEETQYF
v_call: TRBV4-3
clone_size: .
d_call: .
j_call: TRBJ2-5

cdr3_nt: TGCGCCAGCAGCTTGACAGACACTGAAGCTTTCTTT
cdr3_aa: CASSLTDTEAFF
v_call: TRBV5-1
clone_size: .
d_call: .
j_call: TRBJ1-1

cdr3_nt: TGTGCCAGCAGTTTAGAACAGGGGAGCACAGATACGCAGTATTTT
cdr3_aa: CASSLEQGSTDTQYF
v_call: TRBV27
clone_size: .
d_call: TRBD1
j_call: TRBJ2-3

cdr3_nt: TGTGCCAGCAGCCAAGGAGGGATAGGGCGGGATACGCAGTATTTT
cdr3_aa: CASSQGGIGRDTQYF
v_call: TRBV3-1/TRBV3-2
clone_size: .
d_call: .
j_call: TRBJ2-3

cdr3_nt: TGTGCCAGCCTAACCCCTAATATAAAGGGGCCTTACTACGAGCAGTACTTC
cdr3_aa: CASLTPNIKGPYYEQYF
v_call: TRBV27
clone_size: .
d_call: .
j_call: TRBJ2-7

cdr3_nt: TGTGCCAGCAGTTACGTACGGATTACTAGCGGGGGAGCGACAGATACGCAGTATTTT
cdr3_aa: CASSYVRITSGGATDTQYF
v_call: TRBV6-2/TRBV6-3
clone_size: .
d_call: TRBD2
j_call: TRBJ2-3

cdr3_nt: TGTGCCAGCAGTAACTCTAAATCTGGGGCCAACGTCCTGACTTTC
cdr3_aa: CASSNSKSGANVLTF
v_call: TRBV6-5
clone_size: .
d_call: .
j_call: TRBJ2-6

cdr3_nt: TGTGCCAGCAGCCCCAGGGGAGCCACTGAAGCTTTCTTT
cdr3_aa: CASSPRGATEAFF
v_call: TRBV12-3/TRBV12-4
clone_size: .
d_call: .
j_call: TRBJ1-1

cdr3_nt: TGTGCCAGCAGAGGGACAGTTGGGGTTGTCGGGGAGCTGTTTTTT
cdr3_aa: CASRGTVGVVGELFF
v_call: TRBV5-6
clone_size: .
d_call: TRBD1
j_call: TRBJ2-2

cdr3_nt: TGCGCCAGCAGCTTAACCACAGGGGGCGTATTAGAGACCCAGTACTTC
cdr3_aa: CASSLTTGGVLETQYF
v_call: TRBV5-1
clone_size: .
d_call: TRBD1
j_call: TRBJ2-5

cdr3_nt: TGTGCCAGCAGCCTCGGGACAGGGGACCCTAATGAAAAACTGTTTTTT
cdr3_aa: CASSLGTGDPNEKLFF
v_call: TRBV2
clone_size: .
d_call: TRBD1
j_call: TRBJ1-4

cdr3_nt: TGTGCCAGCAGTGAAGACAGGAGCACTGAAGCTTTCTTT
cdr3_aa: CASSEDRSTEAFF
v_call: TRBV6-1
clone_size: .
d_call: .
j_call: TRBJ1-1

cdr3_nt: TGTGCCAGCAGCTCCTCACTGAGGGGGATGAACAATGAGCAGTTCTTC
cdr3_aa: CASSSSLRGMNNEQFF
v_call: TRBV7-9
clone_size: .
d_call: .
j_call: TRBJ2-1

cdr3_nt: TGCGCCAGCAGCCTTATCGACAGGACCGGCACTGAAGCTTTCTTT
cdr3_aa: CASSLIDRTGTEAFF
v_call: TRBV4-3
clone_size: .
d_call: .
j_call: TRBJ1-1

cdr3_nt: TGTGCCAGCAGTCTCCTCTCCTACGAGCAGTACTTC
cdr3_aa: CASSLLSYEQYF
v_call: TRBV2
clone_size: .
d_call: .
j_call: TRBJ2-7

cdr3_nt: TGCGCCAGCAGCCAAGGGTGGGACAGGGGGCTGGCTAATGAAAAACTGTTTTTT
cdr3_aa: CASSQGWDRGLANEKLFF
v_call: TRBV4-1
clone_size: .
d_call: TRBD1
j_call: TRBJ1-4

cdr3_nt: TGCGCCAGCAGCTCGGGACTGAACCAAGAGACCCAGTACTTC
cdr3_aa: CASSSGLNQETQYF
v_call: TRBV5-1
clone_size: few
d_call: .
j_call: TRBJ2-5

cdr3_nt: TGCGCCAGCAGCCAAGACCTCGGACTAGCCCTCACAGATACGCAGTATTTT
cdr3_aa: CASSQDLGLALTDTQYF
v_call: TRBV4-1
clone_size: once
d_call: TRBD2
j_call: TRBJ2-3

cdr3_nt: TGTGCCAGCAGTGGGACAGGGTCTGACTATGGCTACACCTTC
cdr3_aa: CASSGTGSDYGYTF
v_call: TRBV2
clone_size: .
d_call: TRBD1
j_call: TRBJ1-2

cdr3_nt: TGTGCCAGCAGCCCACACGGCGCAGGGGAGAAAGGCTACACCTTC
cdr3_aa: CASSPHGAGEKGYTF
v_call: TRBV5-5
clone_size: .
d_call: .
j_call: TRBJ1-2

cdr3_nt: TGTGCCAGTAGTGCGCCAGGGAAGGGGGACTATGGCTACACCTTC
cdr3_aa: CASSAPGKGDYGYTF
v_call: TRBV19
clone_size: .
d_call: .
j_call: TRBJ1-2

cdr3_nt: TGCGCCAGCAGCCAAGCTGACATTATTGGACTCGGGACTAACTATGGCTACACCTTC
cdr3_aa: CASSQADIIGLGTNYGYTF
v_call: TRBV4-1
clone_size: .
d_call: .
j_call: TRBJ1-2

cdr3_nt: TGTGCCAGCAGCTTATCCGGGACAGTGGGGGATAACAATGAGCAGTTCTTC
cdr3_aa: CASSLSGTVGDNNEQFF
v_call: TRBV7-2
clone_size: .
d_call: TRBD1
j_call: TRBJ2-1

cdr3_nt: TGTGCCTGGGGAGACAGGGAGACTGAAGCTTTCTTT
cdr3_aa: CAWGDRETEAFF
v_call: TRBV30
clone_size: .
d_call: TRBD1
j_call: TRBJ1-1

cdr3_nt: TGTGCCAGCAGCGTAACTAGCGGGACGTACGAGCAGTACTTC
cdr3_aa: CASSVTSGTYEQYF
v_call: TRBV9
clone_size: .
d_call: TRBD2
j_call: TRBJ2-7

cdr3_nt: TGTGCCAGCAGCTCGCCCTTGTCGGGTAAGAACACTGAAGCTTTCTTT
cdr3_aa: CASSSPLSGKNTEAFF
v_call: TRBV7-2
clone_size: .
d_call: .
j_call: TRBJ1-1

cdr3_nt: TGCAGCGTTAAGGGACTAGCGGGAGGGCCCGGTGAGCAGTTCTTC
cdr3_aa: CSVKGLAGGPGEQFF
v_call: TRBV29-1
clone_size: .
d_call: TRBD2
j_call: TRBJ2-1

cdr3_nt: TGTGCCTGGAGTAGGGACAGCGGGAACACTGAAGCTTTCTTT
cdr3_aa: CAWSRDSGNTEAFF
v_call: TRBV30
clone_size: .
d_call: TRBD1
j_call: TRBJ1-1

cdr3_nt: TGTGCCAGCAGTGGCGGACAGGGTATGAACACTGAAGCTTTCTTT
cdr3_aa: CASSGGQGMNTEAFF
v_call: TRBV6-6
clone_size: few
d_call: TRBD1
j_call: TRBJ1-1

cdr3_nt: TGCGCCAGCAGCTTGCAGGGGCCAGGGTATGGCTACACCTTC
cdr3_aa: CASSLQGPGYGYTF
v_call: TRBV5-1
clone_size: .
d_call: .
j_call: TRBJ1-2

cdr3_nt: TGTGCCAGCAGCCTCCGGCGGACTAGCTCCGGGGAGCTGTTTTTT
cdr3_aa: CASSLRRTSSGELFF
v_call: TRBV7-2
clone_size: .
d_call: TRBD2
j_call: TRBJ2-2

cdr3_nt: TGTGCCAGCAGTTACGGGACTGGGTTATTCTATGGCTACACCTTC
cdr3_aa: CASSYGTGLFYGYTF
v_call: TRBV6-5
clone_size: .
d_call: .
j_call: TRBJ1-2

cdr3_nt: TGTGCCAGCAGCGACCGGGACAGGGGGTTTGGGGAGCAGTACTTC
cdr3_aa: CASSDRDRGFGEQYF
v_call: TRBV9
clone_size: .
d_call: TRBD1
j_call: TRBJ2-7

cdr3_nt: TGCGCCAGCAGCCCGGGGACAGGGGTCCTCCGGGTTTCGTATACGCAGTATTTT
cdr3_aa: CASSPGTGVLRVSYTQYF
v_call: TRBV5-1
clone_size: .
d_call: TRBD1
j_call: TRBJ2-3

cdr3_nt: TGCAGCGTTGGTCCGGTGAGCTCCTACAATGAGCAGTTCTTC
cdr3_aa: CSVGPVSSYNEQFF
v_call: TRBV29-1
clone_size: .
d_call: .
j_call: TRBJ2-1

cdr3_nt: TGTGCCAGCAGCTTAAGACCAGCGGGGGGCACAGATACGCAGTATTTT
cdr3_aa: CASSLRPAGGTDTQYF
v_call: TRBV7-2
clone_size: .
d_call: TRBD2
j_call: TRBJ2-3

cdr3_nt: TGTGCCAGCAACCGGGAGGGAGATACGCAGTATTTT
cdr3_aa: CASNREGDTQYF
v_call: TRBV6-5
clone_size: .
d_call: TRBD2
j_call: TRBJ2-3